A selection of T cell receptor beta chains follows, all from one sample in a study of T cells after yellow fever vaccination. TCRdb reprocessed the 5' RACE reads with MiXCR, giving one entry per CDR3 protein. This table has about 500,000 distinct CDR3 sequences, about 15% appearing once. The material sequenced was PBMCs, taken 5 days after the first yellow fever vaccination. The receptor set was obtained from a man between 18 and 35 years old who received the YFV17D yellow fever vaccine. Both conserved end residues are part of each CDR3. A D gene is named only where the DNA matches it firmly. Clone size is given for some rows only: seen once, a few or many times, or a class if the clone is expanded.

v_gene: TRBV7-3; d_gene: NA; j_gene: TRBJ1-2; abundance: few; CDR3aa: CASGGSSYGYTF; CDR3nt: TGTGCCAGCGGTGGGTCCTCCTATGGCTACACCTTC
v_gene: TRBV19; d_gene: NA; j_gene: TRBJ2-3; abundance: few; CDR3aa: CASTPRSQPVADTQYF; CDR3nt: TGTGCCAGTACCCCCCGTTCGCAGCCAGTGGCAGATACGCAGTATTTT
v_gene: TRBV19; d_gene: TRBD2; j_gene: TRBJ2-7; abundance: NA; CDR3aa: CASRDGTSYPYF; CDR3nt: TGTGCCAGTAGGGACGGGACTAGCTACCCGTACTTC
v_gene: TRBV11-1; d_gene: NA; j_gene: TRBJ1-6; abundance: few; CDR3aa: CASSVTAGLRSSSYNSPLHF; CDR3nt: TGTGCCAGCAGCGTTACGGCCGGACTTCGATCGAGCTCCTATAATTCACCCCTCCACTTT
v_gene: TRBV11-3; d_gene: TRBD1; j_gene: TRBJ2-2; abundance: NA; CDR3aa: CASSFRGQGDTGELFF; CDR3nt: TGTGCCAGCAGCTTCCGCGGACAGGGGGACACCGGGGAGCTGTTTTTT
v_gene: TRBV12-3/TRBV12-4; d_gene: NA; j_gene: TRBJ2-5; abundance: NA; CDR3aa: CASRDGTGQETQYF; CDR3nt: TGTGCCAGCAGGGACGGGACTGGACAAGAGACCCAGTACTTC
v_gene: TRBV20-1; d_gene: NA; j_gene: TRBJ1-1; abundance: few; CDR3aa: CSASPSLAFF; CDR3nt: TGCAGTGCTAGTCCCTCTCTGGCTTTCTTT
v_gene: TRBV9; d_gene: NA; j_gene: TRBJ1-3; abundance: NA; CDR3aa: CASSEGDAGNTIYF; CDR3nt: TGTGCCAGCAGCGAGGGTGACGCTGGAAACACCATATATTTT
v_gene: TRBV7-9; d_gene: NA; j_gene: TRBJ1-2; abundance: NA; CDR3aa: CASSYTGNPSYGYTF; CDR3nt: TGTGCCAGCAGCTATACAGGGAACCCCTCCTATGGCTACACCTTC
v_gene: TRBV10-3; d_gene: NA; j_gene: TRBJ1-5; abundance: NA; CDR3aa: CAISPHPSSNQPQHF; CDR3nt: TGTGCCATCAGTCCGCATCCTTCTAGCAATCAGCCCCAGCATTTT
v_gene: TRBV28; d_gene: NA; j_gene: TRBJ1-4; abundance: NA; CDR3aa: CASSKQYEKLFF; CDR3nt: TGTGCCAGCAGTAAACAATATGAAAAACTGTTTTTT
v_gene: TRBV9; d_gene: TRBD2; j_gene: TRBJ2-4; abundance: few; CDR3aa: CASSSGTSSRDIQYF; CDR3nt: TGTGCCAGCAGCAGCGGGACTAGCTCAAGGGACATTCAGTACTTC
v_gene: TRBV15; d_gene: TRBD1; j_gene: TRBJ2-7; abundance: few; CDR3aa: CATSSGQGPSEQYF; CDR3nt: TGTGCCACCAGCAGCGGACAGGGTCCTTCCGAGCAGTACTTC
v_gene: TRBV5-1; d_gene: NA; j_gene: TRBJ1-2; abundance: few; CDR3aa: CASSARQDNYGYTF; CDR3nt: TGCGCCAGCAGCGCCAGACAGGATAACTATGGCTACACCTTC
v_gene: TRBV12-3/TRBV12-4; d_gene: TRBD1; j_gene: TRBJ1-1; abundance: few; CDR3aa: CASSVTGGRGENTEAFF; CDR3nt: TGTGCCAGCAGTGTAACAGGGGGCCGAGGTGAGAACACTGAAGCTTTCTTT
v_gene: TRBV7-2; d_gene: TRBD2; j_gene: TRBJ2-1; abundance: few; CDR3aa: CASSLRWASGNSYNEQFF; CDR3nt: TGTGCCAGCAGCTTGCGGTGGGCTAGCGGAAACTCCTACAATGAGCAGTTCTTC
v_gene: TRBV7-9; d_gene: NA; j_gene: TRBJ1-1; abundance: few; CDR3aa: CASSLFGGQGTEAFF; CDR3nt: TGTGCCAGCAGCTTATTTGGGGGGCAGGGCACTGAAGCTTTCTTT
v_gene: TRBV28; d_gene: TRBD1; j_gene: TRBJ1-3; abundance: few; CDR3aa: CASRTGGDYGNTIYF; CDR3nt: TGTGCCAGCCGAACAGGGGGTGATTATGGAAACACCATATATTTT
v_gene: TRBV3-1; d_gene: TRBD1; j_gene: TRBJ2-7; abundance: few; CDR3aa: CASSQLPTGPHEQYF; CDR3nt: TGTGCCAGCAGCCAACTACCGACAGGGCCACACGAGCAGTACTTC
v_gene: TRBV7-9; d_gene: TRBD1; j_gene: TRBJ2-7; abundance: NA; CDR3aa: CASSSPGTGVYEQYF; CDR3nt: TGTGCCAGCAGCTCGCCCGGGACAGGGGTCTACGAGCAGTACTTC
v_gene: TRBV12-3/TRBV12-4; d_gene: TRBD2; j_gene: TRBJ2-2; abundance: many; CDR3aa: CASSLGTITGELFF; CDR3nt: TGTGCCAGCAGCCTCGGGACTATCACCGGGGAGCTGTTTTTT
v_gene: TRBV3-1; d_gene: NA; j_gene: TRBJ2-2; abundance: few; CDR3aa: CASSPILAGRNTGELFF; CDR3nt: TGTGCCAGCAGCCCTATATTGGCGGGGCGGAACACCGGGGAGCTGTTTTTT
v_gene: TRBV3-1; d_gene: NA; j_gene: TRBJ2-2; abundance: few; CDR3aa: CASSQKNTGELFF; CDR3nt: TGTGCCAGCAGCCAAAAAAACACCGGGGAGCTGTTTTTT
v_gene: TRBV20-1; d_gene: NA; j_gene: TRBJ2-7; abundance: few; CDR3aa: CSAAGQNGDYEQYF; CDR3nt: TGCAGTGCCGCTGGCCAAAACGGAGACTACGAGCAGTACTTC
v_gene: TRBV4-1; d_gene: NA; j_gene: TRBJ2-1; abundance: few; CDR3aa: CASSQEDLHTYNEQFF; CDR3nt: TGCGCCAGCAGCCAAGAGGACCTCCATACGTACAATGAGCAGTTCTTC
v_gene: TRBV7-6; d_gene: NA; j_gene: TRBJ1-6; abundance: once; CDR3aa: CASSQEDSNSTLHF; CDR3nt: TGTGCCAGCAGCCAAGAGGACAGCAATTCAACCCTCCACTTT
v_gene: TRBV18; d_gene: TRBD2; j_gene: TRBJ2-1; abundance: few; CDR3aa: CASSRMEAGGTNEQFF; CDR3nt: TGTGCCAGCTCTAGGATGGAGGCGGGGGGAACAAATGAGCAGTTCTTC
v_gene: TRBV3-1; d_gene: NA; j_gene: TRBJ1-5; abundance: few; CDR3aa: CASSPRLGQPQHF; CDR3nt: TGTGCCAGCAGCCCTCGGTTGGGTCAGCCCCAGCATTTT
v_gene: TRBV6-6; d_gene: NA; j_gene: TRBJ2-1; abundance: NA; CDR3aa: CASSLQGHEQFF; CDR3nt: TGTGCCAGCAGCCTACAGGGCCATGAGCAGTTCTTC
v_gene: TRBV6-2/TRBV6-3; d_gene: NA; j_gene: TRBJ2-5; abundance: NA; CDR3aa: CASSYSFRTAETQYF; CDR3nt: TGTGCCAGCAGTTACTCATTTCGGACAGCGGAGACCCAGTACTTC
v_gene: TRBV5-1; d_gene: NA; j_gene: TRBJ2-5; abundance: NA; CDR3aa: CASSPGVAQETQYF; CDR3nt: TGCGCCAGCAGCCCGGGGGTGGCGCAAGAGACCCAGTACTTC